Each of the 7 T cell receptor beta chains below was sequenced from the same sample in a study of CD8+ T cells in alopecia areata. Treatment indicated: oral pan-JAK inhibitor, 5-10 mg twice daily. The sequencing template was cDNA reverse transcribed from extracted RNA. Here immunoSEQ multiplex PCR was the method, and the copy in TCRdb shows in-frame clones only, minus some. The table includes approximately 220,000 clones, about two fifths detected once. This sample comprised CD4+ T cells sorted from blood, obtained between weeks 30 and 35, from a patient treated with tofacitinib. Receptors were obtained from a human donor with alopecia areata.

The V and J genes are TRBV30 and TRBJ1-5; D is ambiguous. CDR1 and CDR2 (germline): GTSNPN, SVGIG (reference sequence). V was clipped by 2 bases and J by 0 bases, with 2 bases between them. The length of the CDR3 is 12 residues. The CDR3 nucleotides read TGTGCCTGGAGTTTTAGCAATCAGCCCCAGCATTTT. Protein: CAWSFSNQPQHF.

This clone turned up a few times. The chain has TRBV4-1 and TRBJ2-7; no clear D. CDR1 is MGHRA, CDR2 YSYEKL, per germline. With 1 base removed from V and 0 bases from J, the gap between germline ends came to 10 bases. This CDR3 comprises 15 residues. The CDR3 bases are TGCGCCAGCAGCCAAGCGGCTAGAAGCTCCTACGAGCAGTACTTC. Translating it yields CASSQAARSSYEQYF.

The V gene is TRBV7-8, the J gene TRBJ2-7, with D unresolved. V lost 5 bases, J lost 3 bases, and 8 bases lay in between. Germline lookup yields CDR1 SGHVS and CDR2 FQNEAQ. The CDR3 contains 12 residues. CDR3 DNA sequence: TGTGCCAGCAGCCCTACAGTCTACGAGCAGTACTTC. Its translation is CASSPTVYEQYF.

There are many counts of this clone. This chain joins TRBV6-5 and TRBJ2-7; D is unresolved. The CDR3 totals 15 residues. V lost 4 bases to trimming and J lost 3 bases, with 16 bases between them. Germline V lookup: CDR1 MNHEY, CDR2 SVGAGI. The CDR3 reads CASSSPSKGIYEQYF. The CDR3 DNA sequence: TGTGCCAGCAGTTCCCCCTCCAAAGGGATCTACGAGCAGTACTTC.

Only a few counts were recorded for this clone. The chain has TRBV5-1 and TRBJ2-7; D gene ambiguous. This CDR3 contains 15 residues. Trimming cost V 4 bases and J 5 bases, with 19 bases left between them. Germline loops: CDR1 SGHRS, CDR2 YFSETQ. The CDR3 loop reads CASSPRPLRRNEQYF. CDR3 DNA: TGCGCCAGCAGCCCACGCCCACTCAGAAGAAACGAGCAGTACTTC.

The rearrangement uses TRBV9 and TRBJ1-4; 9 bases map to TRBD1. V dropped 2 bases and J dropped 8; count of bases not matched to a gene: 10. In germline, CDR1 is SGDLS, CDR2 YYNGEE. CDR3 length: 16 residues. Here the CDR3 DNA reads TGTGCCAGCAGCGTCGGACCGGGACAGGGTGGAGAAAAACTGTTTTTT. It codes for CASSVGPGQGGEKLFF.

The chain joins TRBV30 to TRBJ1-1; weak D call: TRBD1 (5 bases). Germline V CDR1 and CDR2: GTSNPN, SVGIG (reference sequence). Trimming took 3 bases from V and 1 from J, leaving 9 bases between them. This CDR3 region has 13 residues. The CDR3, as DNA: TGTGCCTGGAGGGGGCAGACGAACACTGAAGCTTTCTTT. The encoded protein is CAWRGQTNTEAFF. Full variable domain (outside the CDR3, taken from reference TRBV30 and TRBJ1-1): SQTIHQWPATLVQPVGSPLSLECTVEGTSNPNLYWYRQAAGRGLQLLFYSVGIGQISSEVPQNLSASRPQDRQFILSSKKLLLSDSGFYLCAWRGQTNTEAFFGQGTRLTVV.